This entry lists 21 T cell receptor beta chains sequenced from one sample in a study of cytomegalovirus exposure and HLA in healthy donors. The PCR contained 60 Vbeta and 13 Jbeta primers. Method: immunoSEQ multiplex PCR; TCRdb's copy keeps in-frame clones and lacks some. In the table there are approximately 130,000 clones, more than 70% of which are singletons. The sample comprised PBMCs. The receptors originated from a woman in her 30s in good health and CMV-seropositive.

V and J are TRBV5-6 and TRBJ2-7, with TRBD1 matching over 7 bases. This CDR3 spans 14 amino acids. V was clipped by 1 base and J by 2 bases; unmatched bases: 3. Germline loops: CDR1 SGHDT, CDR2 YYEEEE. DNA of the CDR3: TGTGCCAGCAGCTTGTTACAGGGGACCTACGAGCAGTACTTC. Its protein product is CASSLLQGTYEQYF.

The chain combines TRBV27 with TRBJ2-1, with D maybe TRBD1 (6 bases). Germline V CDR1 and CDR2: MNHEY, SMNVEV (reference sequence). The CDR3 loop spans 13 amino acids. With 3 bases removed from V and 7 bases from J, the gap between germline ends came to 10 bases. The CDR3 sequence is CASSLVRGNEQFF. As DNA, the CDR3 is TGTGCCAGCAGTTTGGTCAGGGGTAATGAGCAGTTCTTC.

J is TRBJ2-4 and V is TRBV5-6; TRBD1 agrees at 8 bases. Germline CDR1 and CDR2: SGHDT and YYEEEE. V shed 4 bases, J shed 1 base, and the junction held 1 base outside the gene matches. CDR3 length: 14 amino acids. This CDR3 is CASSRTGAKNIQYF. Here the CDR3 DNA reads TGTGCCAGCAGCCGGACAGGGGCCAAAAACATTCAGTACTTC.

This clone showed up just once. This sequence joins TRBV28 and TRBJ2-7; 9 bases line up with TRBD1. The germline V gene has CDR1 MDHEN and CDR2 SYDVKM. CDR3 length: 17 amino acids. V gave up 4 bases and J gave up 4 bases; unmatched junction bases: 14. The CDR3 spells CASSSPPGTGRPYEQYF. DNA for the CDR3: TGTGCCAGCAGTTCCCCTCCAGGGACAGGGAGGCCTTACGAGCAGTACTTC. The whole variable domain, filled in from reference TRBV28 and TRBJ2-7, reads DVKVTQSSRYLVKRTGEKVFLECVQDMDHENMFWYRQDPGLGLRLIYFSYDVKMKEKGDIPEGYSVSREKKERFSLILESASTNQTSMYLCASSSPPGTGRPYEQYFGPGTRLTVT.

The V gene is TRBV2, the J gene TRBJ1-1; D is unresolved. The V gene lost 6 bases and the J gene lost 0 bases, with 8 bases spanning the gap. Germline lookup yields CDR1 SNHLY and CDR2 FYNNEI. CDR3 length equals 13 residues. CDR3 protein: CASSLVLNTEAFF. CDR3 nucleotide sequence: TGTGCCAGCAGCCTCGTTCTGAACACTGAAGCTTTCTTT.

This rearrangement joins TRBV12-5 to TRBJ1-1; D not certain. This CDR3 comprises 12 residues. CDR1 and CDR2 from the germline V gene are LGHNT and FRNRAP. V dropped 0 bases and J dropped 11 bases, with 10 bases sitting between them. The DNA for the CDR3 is TGTGCTAGTGGTTTGGTAGCGGGGAAGGCTTTCTTT. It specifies CASGLVAGKAFF. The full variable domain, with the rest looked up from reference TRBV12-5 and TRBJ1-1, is DARVTQTPRHKVTEMGQEVTMRCQPILGHNTVFWYRQTMMQGLELLAYFRNRAPLDDSGMPKDRFSAEMPDATLATLKIQPSEPRDSAVYFCASGLVAGKAFFGQGTRLTVV.

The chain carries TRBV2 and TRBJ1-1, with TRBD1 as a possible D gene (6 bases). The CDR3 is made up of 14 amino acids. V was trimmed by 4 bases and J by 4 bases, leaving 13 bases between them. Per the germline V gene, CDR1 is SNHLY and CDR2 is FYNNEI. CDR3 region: CASSAGRGVTEAFF. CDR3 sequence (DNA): TGTGCCAGCAGTGCGGGCAGGGGAGTCACTGAAGCTTTCTTT.

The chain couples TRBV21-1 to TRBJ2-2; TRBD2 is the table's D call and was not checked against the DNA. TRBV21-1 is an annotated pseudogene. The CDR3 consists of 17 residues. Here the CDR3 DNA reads TGTGCCAGCAGCACCCGACTAGCCGAAGCGAACACCGGGGAGCTGTTTTTT. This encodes CASSTRLAEANTGELFF.

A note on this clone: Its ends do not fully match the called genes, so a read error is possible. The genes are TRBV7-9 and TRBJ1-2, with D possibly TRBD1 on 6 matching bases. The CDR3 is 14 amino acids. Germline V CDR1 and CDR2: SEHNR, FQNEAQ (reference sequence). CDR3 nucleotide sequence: TGTTCCAGCAGCCGGGACACAGCTAACTATGGCTACACCTTC. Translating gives CSSSRDTANYGYTF.

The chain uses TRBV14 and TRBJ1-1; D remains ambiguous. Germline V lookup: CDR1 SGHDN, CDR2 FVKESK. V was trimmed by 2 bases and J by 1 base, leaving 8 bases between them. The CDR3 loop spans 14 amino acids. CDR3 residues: CASSQTYGNTEAFF. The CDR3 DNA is TGTGCCAGCAGCCAAACGTACGGGAACACTGAAGCTTTCTTT.

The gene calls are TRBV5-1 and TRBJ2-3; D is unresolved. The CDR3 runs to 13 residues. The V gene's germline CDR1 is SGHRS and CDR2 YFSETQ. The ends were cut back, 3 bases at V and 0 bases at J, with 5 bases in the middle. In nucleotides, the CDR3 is TGCGCCAGCAGCTCCTTGAGCACAGATACGCAGTATTTT. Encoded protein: CASSSLSTDTQYF. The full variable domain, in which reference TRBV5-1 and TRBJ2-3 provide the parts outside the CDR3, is KAGVTQTPRYLIKTRGQQVTLSCSPISGHRSVSWYQQTPGQGLQFLFEYFSETQRNKGNFPGRFSGRQFSNSRSEMNVSTLELGDSALYLCASSSLSTDTQYFGPGTRLTVL.

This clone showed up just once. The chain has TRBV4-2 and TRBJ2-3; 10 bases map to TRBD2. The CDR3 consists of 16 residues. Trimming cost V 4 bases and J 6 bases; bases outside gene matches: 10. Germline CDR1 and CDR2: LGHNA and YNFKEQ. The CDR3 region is CASSRSEAGGRDTQYF. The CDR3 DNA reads TGTGCCAGCAGCCGGTCCGAAGCGGGGGGGCGTGATACGCAGTATTTT.

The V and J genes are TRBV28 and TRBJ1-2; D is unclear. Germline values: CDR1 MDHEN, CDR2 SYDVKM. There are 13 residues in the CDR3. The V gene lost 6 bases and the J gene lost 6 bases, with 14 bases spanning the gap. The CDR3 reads CASRKTSTHGYTF. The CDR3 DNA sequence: TGTGCCAGCAGGAAGACTTCGACCCATGGCTACACCTTC.

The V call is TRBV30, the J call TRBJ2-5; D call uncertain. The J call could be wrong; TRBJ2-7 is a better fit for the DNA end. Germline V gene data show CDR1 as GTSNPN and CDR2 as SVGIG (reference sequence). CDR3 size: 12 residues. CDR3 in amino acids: CAWIRPSYEQYF. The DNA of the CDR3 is TGTGCCTGGATTCGCCCGTCATACGAGCAGTACTTC.

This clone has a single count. CDR3 region: CASSPRQGETQYF. The CDR3 DNA reads as TGTGCCAGCTCACCACGACAGGGAGAGACCCAGTACTTC. J is TRBJ2-5 and V is TRBV18; 7 positions agree with TRBD1. J was trimmed by 4 bases and V by 1 base; bases with no gene match: 0. The CDR3 length is 13 residues. Germline CDR1 reads KGHSH; CDR2 reads LQKENI.

DNA for the CDR3: TGTGCCAGCGGAAGGACAGGGGAGGCAGATACGCAGTATTTT. This encodes CASGRTGEADTQYF. This sequence joins TRBV25-1 and TRBJ2-3; 9 bases agree with TRBD1. Germline CDR1 is MGHDK and CDR2 is SYGVNS. This CDR3 region has 14 residues. V shed 8 bases, J shed 4 bases, and the junction held 7 bases outside the gene matches.

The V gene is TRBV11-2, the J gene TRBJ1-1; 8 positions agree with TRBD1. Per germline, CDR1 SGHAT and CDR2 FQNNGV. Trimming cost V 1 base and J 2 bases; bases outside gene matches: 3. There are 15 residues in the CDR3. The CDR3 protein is CASSLADRGNTEAFF. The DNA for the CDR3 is TGTGCCAGCAGCTTAGCAGACAGGGGTAACACTGAAGCTTTCTTT. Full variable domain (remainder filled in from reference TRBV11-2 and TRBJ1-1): EAGVAQSPRYKIIEKRQSVAFWCNPISGHATLYWYQQILGQGPKLLIQFQNNGVVDDSQLPKDRFSAERLKGVDSTLKIQPAKLEDSAVYLCASSLADRGNTEAFFGQGTRLTVV.

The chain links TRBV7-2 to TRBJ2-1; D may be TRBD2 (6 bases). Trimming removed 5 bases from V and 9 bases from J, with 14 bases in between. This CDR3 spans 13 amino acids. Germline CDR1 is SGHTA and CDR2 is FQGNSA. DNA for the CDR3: TGTGCCAGCAGCCCCCCGGGGAGGAGTGAGCAGTTCTTC. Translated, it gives CASSPPGRSEQFF.

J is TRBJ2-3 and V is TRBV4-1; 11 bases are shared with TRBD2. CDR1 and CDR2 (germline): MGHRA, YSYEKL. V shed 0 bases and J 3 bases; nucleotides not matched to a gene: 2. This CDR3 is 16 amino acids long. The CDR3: CASSQEPSGGTDTQYF. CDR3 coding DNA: TGCGCCAGCAGCCAAGAGCCTAGCGGGGGGACAGATACGCAGTATTTT.

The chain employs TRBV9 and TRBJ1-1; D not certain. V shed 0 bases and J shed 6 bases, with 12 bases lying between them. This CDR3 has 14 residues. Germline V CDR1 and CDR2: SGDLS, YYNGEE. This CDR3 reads CASSVVAAGAEAFF. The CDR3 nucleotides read TGTGCCAGCAGCGTAGTAGCGGCCGGAGCTGAAGCTTTCTTT.

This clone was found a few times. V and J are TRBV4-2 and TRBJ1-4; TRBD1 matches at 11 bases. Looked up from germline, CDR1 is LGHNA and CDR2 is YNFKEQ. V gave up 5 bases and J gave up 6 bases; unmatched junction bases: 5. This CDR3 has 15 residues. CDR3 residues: CASSLGQGAYEKLFF. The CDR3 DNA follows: TGTGCCAGCAGCTTAGGACAGGGGGCTTATGAAAAACTGTTTTTT.